The rows below give T cell receptor beta chains drawn from one sample of a study of blood T cell repertoires in COVID-19. The data were produced by immunoSEQ multiplex PCR, yet TCRdb's version contains in-frame clones alone and is incomplete. The top ten clones hold nearly 6.5% of a sample with roughly 250,000 clones, 75% to 90% of them seen once. Sequenced: PBMCs or T cells enriched from blood (not recorded which). The receptors come from a woman aged 25 to 39 with acute COVID-19. The conserved cysteine and the conserved F or W are not part of the CDR3 here.

J gene,V gene,CDR3 protein
TRBJ2-4,TRBV7-2,ASSFGGAKNIQY
TRBJ2-3,TRBV4-1,ASSRSLLAGGDTQY
TRBJ2-7,TRBV5-6,ASSLSLGGYEQY
TRBJ2-3,TRBV27,ASSFGAGGSLSTDTQY
TRBJ2-7,TRBV7-8,ASSPLTNNYEQY
TRBJ1-4,TRBV7-8,ASSLGGEGEKLF
TRBJ1-5,TRBV6-2/TRBV6-3,ASSYSRVDQPQH
TRBJ1-1,TRBV7-9,ASSQDGQSNEAF
TRBJ1-2,TRBV14,ASSQVQGEDGYT
TRBJ2-3,TRBV9,ASSVQGTDTQY
TRBJ2-1,TRBV19,ASSLAGVIGQF
TRBJ2-2,TRBV28,ASYRGGSGELF
TRBJ1-3,TRBV19,ASIDPLAGQGSGNTIY
TRBJ1-1,TRBV6-2/TRBV6-3,ASSHPGGRRTEAF
TRBJ1-2,TRBV5-1,ASSTGQGSSYGYT
TRBJ1-1,TRBV19,ASRISGTLNTEAF
TRBJ2-7,TRBV28,ASRPSAGRSYEQY
TRBJ2-7,TRBV27,ASSLAGRWYEQY
TRBJ2-1,TRBV7-3,ASSLAGAGSNEQF
TRBJ2-7,TRBV28,ASSKGTDGSYEQY
TRBJ2-3,TRBV6-2/TRBV6-3,ASSYFGRADTQY
TRBJ2-7,TRBV28,ASLPGLAGEGYEQY
TRBJ1-5,TRBV9,ASSPGQGNQPQH
TRBJ2-1,TRBV5-4,ASSLGQSNEQF
TRBJ1-5,TRBV19,ASSISGALNQPQH
TRBJ2-2,TRBV6-5,ASSQNSNTGELF
TRBJ1-2,TRBV5-1,ASSLDSGAAAGYT
TRBJ2-1,TRBV7-9,ASSLEAVSYNEQF
TRBJ2-5,TRBV25-1,ASSSRDRGWGETQY
TRBJ1-6,TRBV7-3,ASSLPGGRRLGNSPLH
TRBJ2-3,TRBV20-1,SASYRTSGRTDTQY
TRBJ1-6,TRBV19,ASSIGELTNSPLH
TRBJ2-1,TRBV7-3,ASSNPGTGILNEQF
TRBJ1-6,TRBV5-1,ASSLQGISNNSPLH
TRBJ2-1,TRBV7-2,ASSSSLAGWDEQF
TRBJ2-3,TRBV2,ASRGDTQY
TRBJ1-3,TRBV18,ASSPTEASGNTIY
TRBJ1-4,TRBV28,ASSMTGGREKLF
TRBJ2-7,TRBV5-5,ASSMTSGGAYEQY
TRBJ2-3,TRBV10-3,AISESVRGDTQY
TRBJ2-2,TRBV25-1,ASSDPGRTGELF
TRBJ1-1,TRBV6-5,ASGTGMNTEAF
TRBJ2-5,TRBV28,ASSLLSPSGRAEETQY
TRBJ2-5,TRBV7-2,ASSLGRRGKQETQY
TRBJ2-3,TRBV6-2/TRBV6-3,ASSRIPFQQGPWGTDTQY
TRBJ1-5,TRBV5-6,ASSLASLNQPQH
TRBJ2-2,TRBV9,ASSVKGGTGELF
TRBJ2-1,TRBV7-3,ASSLGRLQGEQF
TRBJ2-3,TRBV28,ASSFFQGRTDTQY